The present entry profiles one T cell receptor beta chain with its context. This specimen belongs to a study of CD8+CD57+ T cells in acquired aplastic anemia. Profiling of TCR beta VDJ combinations and CDR3 sequences used genomic DNA as template. Each CDR3 protein gets one entry after TCRdb re-called the reads with MiXCR. The table has around 250,000 distinct CDR3 sequences, approximately 82% seen once. In germline, CDR1 is SGHTA, CDR2 FQGTGA. V gave up 5 bases and J gave up 0 bases, with 20 bases separating them. CDR3 length equals 19 residues. Patients chosen for sequencing had CD8+CD57+ cells that had expanded, as shown by flow cytometry.

This chain joins TRBV7-3 and TRBJ2-6; D remains ambiguous. The sequenced sample was sorted CD4+, CD8+, or CD8+CD57+ T cells (not recorded which) from PBMCs. The TCR sequence derives from a human donor with aplastic anemia. The CDR3 DNA reads as TGTGCCAGCAGCCCCACAGCACTCGGTTTTAGCTCTGGGGCCAACGTCCTGACTTTC. Amino acids: CASSPTALGFSSGANVLTF.